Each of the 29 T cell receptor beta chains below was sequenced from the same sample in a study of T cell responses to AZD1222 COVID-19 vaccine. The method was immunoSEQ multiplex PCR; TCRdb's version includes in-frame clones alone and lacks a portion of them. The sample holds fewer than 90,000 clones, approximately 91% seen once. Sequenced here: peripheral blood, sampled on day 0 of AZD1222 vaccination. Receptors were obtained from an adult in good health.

Written as DNA, the CDR3 is TGTGCCAGCAGCCCCCCCGGACAGGGACGCACCGGGGAGCTGTTTTTT. Its translation is CASSPPGQGRTGELFF. J is TRBJ2-2 and V is TRBV6-6, with 8 bases matching TRBD1. The trim removed 6 bases at V and 4 bases at J, leaving 10 bases unmatched. Germline values: CDR1 MNHNY, CDR2 SVGAGI (reference sequence). This CDR3 comprises 16 residues.

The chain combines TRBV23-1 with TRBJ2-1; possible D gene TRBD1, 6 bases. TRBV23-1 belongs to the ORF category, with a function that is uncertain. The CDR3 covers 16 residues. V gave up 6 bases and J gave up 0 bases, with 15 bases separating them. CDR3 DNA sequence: TGCGCCAGCAGCCAACCCACGGACAGCTCCTACAATGAGCAGTTCTTC. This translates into CASSQPTDSSYNEQFF.

CDR3 in DNA: TGTGCCATGACGACGGATAAAAATGAAAAACTGTTTTTT. Its protein is CAMTTDKNEKLFF. The chain employs TRBV12-3 or TRBV12-4 and TRBJ1-4; D remains unclear. Trimming shortened V by 10 bases and J by 5 bases, and 14 bases separated the two germline ends. CDR3 length: 13 residues.

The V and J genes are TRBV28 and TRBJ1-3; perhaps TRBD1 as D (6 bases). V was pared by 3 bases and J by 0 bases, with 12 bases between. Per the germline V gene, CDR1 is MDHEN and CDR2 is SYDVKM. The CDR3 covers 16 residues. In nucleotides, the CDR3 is TGTGCCAGCAGTTTGGACAGTCCTCACTCTGGAAACACCATATATTTT. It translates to CASSLDSPHSGNTIYF.

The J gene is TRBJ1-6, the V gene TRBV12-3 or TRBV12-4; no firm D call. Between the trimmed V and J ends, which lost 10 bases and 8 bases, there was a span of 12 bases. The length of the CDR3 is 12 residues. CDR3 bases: TGTGCCACCACCTTTGGGGATTCACCCCTCCACTTT. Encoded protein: CATTFGDSPLHF.

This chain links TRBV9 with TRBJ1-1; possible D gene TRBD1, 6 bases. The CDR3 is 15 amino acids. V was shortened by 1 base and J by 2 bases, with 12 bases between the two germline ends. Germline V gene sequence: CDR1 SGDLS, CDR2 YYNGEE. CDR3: CASSVLGASNTEAFF. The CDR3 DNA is TGTGCCAGCAGCGTATTGGGGGCGAGCAACACTGAAGCTTTCTTT.

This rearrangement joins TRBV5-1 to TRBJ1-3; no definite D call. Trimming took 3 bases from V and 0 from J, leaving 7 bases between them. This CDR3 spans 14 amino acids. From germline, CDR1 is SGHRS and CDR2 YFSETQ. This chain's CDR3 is CASSWAGSGNTIYF. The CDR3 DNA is TGCGCCAGCAGCTGGGCGGGCTCTGGAAACACCATATATTTT.

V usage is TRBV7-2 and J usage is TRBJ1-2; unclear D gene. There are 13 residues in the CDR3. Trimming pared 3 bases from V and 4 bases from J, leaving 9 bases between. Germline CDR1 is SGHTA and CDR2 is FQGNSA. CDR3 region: CASSLLGIYGYTF. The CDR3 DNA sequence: TGTGCCAGCAGCTTGTTGGGAATCTATGGCTACACCTTC. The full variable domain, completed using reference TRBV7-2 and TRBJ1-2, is GAGVSQSPSNKVTEKGKDVELRCDPISGHTALYWYRQSLGQGLEFLIYFQGNSAPDKSGLPSDRFSAERTGGSVSTLTIQRTQQEDSAVYLCASSLLGIYGYTFGSGTRLTVV.

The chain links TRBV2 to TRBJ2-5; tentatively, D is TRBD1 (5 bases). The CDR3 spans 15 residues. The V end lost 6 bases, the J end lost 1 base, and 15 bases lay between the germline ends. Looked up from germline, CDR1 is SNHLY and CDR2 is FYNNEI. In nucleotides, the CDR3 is TGTGCCAGCAGCGGAGACAGAATAAGCCAAGAGACCCAGTACTTC. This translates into CASSGDRISQETQYF.

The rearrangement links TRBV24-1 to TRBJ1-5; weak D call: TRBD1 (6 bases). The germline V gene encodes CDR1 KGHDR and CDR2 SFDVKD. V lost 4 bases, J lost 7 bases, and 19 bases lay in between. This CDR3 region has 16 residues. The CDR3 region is CATSDHPPGQGQPQHF. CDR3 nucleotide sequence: TGTGCCACCAGTGACCATCCGCCGGGACAAGGGCAGCCCCAGCATTTT.

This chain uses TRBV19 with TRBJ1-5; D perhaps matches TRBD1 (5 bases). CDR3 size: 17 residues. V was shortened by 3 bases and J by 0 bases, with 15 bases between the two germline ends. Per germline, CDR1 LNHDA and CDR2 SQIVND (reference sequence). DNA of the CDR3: TGTGCCAGTAGTATTGATGGGGCGGTATATAGCAATCAGCCCCAGCATTTT. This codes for CASSIDGAVYSNQPQHF.

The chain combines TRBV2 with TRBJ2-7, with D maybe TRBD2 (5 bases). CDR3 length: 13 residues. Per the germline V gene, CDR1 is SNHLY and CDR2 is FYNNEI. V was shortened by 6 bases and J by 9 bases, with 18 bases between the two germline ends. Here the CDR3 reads CASSGRGLQRQYF. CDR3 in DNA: TGTGCCAGCAGCGGTAGAGGACTCCAGAGGCAGTACTTC.

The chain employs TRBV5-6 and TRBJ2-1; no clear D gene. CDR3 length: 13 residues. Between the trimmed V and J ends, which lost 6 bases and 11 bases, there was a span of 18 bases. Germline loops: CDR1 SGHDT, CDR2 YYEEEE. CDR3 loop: CASTNPPLPKQFF. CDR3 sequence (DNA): TGTGCCAGCACCAACCCCCCCCTTCCAAAGCAGTTCTTC.

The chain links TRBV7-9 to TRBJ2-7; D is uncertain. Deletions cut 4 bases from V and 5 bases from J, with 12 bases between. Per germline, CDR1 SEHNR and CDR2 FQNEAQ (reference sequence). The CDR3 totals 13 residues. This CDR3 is CASSSSGLHEQYV. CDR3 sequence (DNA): TGTGCCAGCAGCTCCAGTGGGCTCCACGAGCAGTACGTC.

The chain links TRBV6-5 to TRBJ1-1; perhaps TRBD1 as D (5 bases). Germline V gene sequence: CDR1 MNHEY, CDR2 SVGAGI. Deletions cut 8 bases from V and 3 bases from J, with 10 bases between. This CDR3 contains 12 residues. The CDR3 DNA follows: TGTGCCAGCTCCAGGGCGGACACTGAAGCTTTCTTT. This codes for CASSRADTEAFF.

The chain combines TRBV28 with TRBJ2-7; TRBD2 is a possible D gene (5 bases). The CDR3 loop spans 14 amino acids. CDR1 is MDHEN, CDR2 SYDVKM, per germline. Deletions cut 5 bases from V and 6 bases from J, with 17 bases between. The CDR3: CASSPLPGSGEQYF. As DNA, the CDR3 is TGTGCCAGCAGTCCCCTCCCGGGGTCGGGCGAGCAGTACTTC.

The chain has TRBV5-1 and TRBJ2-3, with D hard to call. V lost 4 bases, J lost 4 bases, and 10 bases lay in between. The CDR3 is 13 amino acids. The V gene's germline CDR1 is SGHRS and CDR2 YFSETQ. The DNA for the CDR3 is TGCGCCAGCAGCCAAGAAATGTCAGATACGCAGTATTTT. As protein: CASSQEMSDTQYF.

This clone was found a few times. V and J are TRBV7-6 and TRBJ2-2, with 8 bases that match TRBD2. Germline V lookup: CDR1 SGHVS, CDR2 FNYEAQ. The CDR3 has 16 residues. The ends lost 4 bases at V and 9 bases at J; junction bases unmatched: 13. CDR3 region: CASSSGVKREWWELFF. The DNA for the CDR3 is TGTGCCAGCAGCTCAGGAGTCAAGCGGGAGTGGTGGGAGCTGTTTTTT.

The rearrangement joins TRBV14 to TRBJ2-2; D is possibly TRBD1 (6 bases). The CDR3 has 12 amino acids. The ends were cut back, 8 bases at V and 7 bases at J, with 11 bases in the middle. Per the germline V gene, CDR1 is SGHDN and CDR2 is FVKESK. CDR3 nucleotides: TGTGCCAGCTCACAGGGTCTCGGGGAGCTGTTTTTT. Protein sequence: CASSQGLGELFF.

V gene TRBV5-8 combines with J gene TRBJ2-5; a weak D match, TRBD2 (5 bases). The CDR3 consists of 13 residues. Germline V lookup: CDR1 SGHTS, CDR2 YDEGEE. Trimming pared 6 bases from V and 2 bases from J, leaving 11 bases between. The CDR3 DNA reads TGTGCCAGCAATACACGGGGACAAGAGACCCAGTACTTC. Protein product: CASNTRGQETQYF.

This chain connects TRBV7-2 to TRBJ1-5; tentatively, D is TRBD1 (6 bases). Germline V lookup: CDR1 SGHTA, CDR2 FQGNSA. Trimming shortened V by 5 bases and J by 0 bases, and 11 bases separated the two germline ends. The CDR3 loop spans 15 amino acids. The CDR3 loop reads CASSPRGGSNQPQHF. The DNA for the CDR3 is TGTGCCAGCAGCCCCAGGGGCGGTAGCAATCAGCCCCAGCATTTT.

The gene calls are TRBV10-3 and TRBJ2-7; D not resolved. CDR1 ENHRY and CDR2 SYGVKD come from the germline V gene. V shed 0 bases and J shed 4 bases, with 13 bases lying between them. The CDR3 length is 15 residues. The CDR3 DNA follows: TGTGCCATCAGTGAGTCGGAAGCCAGTGATTACGAGCAGTACTTC. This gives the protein CAISESEASDYEQYF.

The CDR3 DNA follows: TGTGCCAGCAGCTCCCGGACTAGCGGGGAGCAGTTCTTC. Translation: CASSSRTSGEQFF. V usage is TRBV7-8 and J usage is TRBJ2-1; 11 bases map to TRBD2. This CDR3 is 13 amino acids long. In germline, CDR1 is SGHVS, CDR2 FQNEAQ. Unmatched junction bases numbered 3, after V lost 4 bases and J lost 10 bases.

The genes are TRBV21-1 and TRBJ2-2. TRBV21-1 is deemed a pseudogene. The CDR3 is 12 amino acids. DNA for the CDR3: TGTGCCAGCAGAAAGTGGGGGAGGGAGCTGTTTTTT. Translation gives CASRKWGRELFF.

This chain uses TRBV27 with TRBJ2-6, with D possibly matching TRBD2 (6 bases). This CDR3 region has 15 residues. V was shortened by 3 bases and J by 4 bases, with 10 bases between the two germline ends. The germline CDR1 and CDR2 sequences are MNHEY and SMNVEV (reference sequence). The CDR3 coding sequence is TGTGCCAGCAGTTTTCGGGGGACCGGGGCCAACGTCCTGACTTTC. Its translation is CASSFRGTGANVLTF.

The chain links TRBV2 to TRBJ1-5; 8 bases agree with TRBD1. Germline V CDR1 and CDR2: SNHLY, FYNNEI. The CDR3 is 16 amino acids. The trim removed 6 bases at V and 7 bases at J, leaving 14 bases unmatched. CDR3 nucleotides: TGTGCCAGCAGAAAAGACAGGGGAGGCGGAAAGCAGCCCCAGCATTTT. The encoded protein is CASRKDRGGGKQPQHF.

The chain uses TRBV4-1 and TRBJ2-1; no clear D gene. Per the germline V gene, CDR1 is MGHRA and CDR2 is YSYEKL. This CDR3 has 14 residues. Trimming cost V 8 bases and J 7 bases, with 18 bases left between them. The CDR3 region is CASGTGRQVNEQFF. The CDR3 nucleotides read TGCGCCAGCGGTACCGGGCGCCAAGTTAATGAGCAGTTCTTC.

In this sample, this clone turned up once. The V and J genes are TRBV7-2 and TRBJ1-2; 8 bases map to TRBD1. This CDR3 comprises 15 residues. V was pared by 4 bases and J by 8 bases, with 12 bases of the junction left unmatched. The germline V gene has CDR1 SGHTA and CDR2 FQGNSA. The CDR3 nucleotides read TGTGCCAGCAGCTCCTACCGGGACAGGTTGAACGGCTACACCTTC. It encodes CASSSYRDRLNGYTF.

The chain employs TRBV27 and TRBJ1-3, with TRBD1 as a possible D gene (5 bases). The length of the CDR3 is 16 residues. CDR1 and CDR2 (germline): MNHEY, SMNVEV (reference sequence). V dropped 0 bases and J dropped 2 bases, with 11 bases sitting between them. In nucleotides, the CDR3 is TGTGCCAGCAGTTTATCCGGGACCCCGGCTGGAAACACCATATATTTT. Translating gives CASSLSGTPAGNTIYF.